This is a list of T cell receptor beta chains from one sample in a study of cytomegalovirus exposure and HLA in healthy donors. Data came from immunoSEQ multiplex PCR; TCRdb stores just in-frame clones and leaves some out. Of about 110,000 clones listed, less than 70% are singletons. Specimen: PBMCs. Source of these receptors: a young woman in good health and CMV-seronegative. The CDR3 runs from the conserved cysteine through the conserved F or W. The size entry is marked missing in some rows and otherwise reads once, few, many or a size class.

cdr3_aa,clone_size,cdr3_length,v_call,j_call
CASSERIRTSSHEQYF,few,16,TRBV13,TRBJ2-7
CASSIRDTHNQPQHF,-,15,TRBV19,TRBJ1-5
CASSPAGTSITYEQYF,-,16,TRBV18,TRBJ2-7
CASSSGQPDSPLHF,once,14,TRBV7-9,TRBJ1-6
CASSGQVQETQYF,-,13,TRBV2,TRBJ2-5
CASSEGQGLSEQFF,-,14,TRBV6-4,TRBJ2-1
CASSPDPGYYTEAFF,-,15,TRBV5-6,TRBJ1-1
CAWSVRGTNEKLFF,-,14,TRBV30,TRBJ1-4
CASGQGATYTGELFF,-,15,TRBV6-1,TRBJ2-2
CASSLAFGGISSYEQYF,-,17,TRBV7-2,TRBJ2-7
CASSYGTSGYNEQFF,-,15,TRBV6-5,TRBJ2-1
CASSLPGQGQFF,-,12,TRBV7-2,TRBJ2-1
CASSPISGRVETQYF,-,15,TRBV7-9,TRBJ2-5
CASSGGEETQYF,-,12,TRBV9,TRBJ2-5
CASSVAGQGTQYF,-,13,TRBV18,TRBJ2-3
CASSHPASVEAFF,-,13,TRBV14,TRBJ1-1
CASSQMRDRGIQTQYF,-,16,TRBV21-1,TRBJ2-5
CASRGTSGGYEQYF,few,14,TRBV6-1,TRBJ2-7
CASSSPPGTGGEKLFF,medium-sized,16,TRBV27,TRBJ1-4
CASNRVRGAGYGYTF,few,15,TRBV6-5,TRBJ1-2
CATGLAGGAPYNEQFF,-,16,TRBV25-1,TRBJ2-1
CASSFVPRYDSKNQPQHF,-,18,TRBV28,TRBJ1-5
CASNTPWRILSGANVLTF,few,18,TRBV28,TRBJ2-6
CASSPNPPGTGNEKLFF,-,17,TRBV5-1,TRBJ1-4
CASSRLVGADNEQFF,-,15,TRBV6-5,TRBJ2-1
CASMAGGSYEQYF,-,13,TRBV6-1,TRBJ2-7
CASSPLSGRTDTQYF,few,15,TRBV7-9,TRBJ2-3
CASSLPRNYGYTF,-,13,TRBV28,TRBJ1-2
CASSSQGGTEAFF,-,13,TRBV7-3,TRBJ1-1
CASSRQLTEAFF,-,12,TRBV2,TRBJ1-1
CASSSWTGPGAEAFF,-,15,TRBV19,TRBJ1-1
CASSLAGRNTGELFF,-,15,TRBV27,TRBJ2-2
CASSQIQGVYNEKLFF,few,16,TRBV7-2,TRBJ1-4